These 32 T cell receptor beta chains share one sample of origin, sequenced in a study of early T cells in non-severe SARS-CoV-2 infection (dated by TCRdb to the early 2020s). Preparation of the library involved 5' RACE. Sequencing used a NextSeq 500. TCRdb reanalyzed the raw reads on its own, using fastp at Q25 for trimming and MiXCR for clone calling, and kept in-frame beta chains. Records with the same CDR3 protein are collapsed into one entry carrying the most frequent genes and DNA. This sample holds 45,000 or so distinct CDR3 sequences; about 4% were observed only once. Together, the top ten hold roughly 3% of the sample. The sequencing sample was made of whole blood. The receptors stem from an adult who was a healthcare worker with PCR-confirmed SARS-CoV-2 infection or an uninfected control (not recorded which).

There are many counts of this clonotype. The chain employs TRBV6-6 and TRBJ1-5; 8 bases are shared with TRBD1. The CDR3 spans 20 residues. V lost 6 bases and J lost 0; bases outside the gene matches: 19. Germline-derived CDR1 and CDR2 are MNHNY and SVGAGI (reference sequence). CDR3 nucleotide sequence: TGTGCCAGCAGCCACCGCACTACGGGGACAGGCGCCTATAGCAATCAGCCCCAGCATTTT. Its protein is CASSHRTTGTGAYSNQPQHF.

This clonotype was counted ten times or more. The chain uses TRBV25-1 and TRBJ1-3; 8 nucleotides align to TRBD1. Germline V gene sequence: CDR1 MGHDK, CDR2 SYGVNS. J lost 0 bases, V lost 5 bases, and 9 bases had no gene match. The CDR3 has 17 residues. The CDR3, as DNA: TGTGCCAGCAGTAGGACAGGGAGGGGGGTCTCTGGAAACACCATATATTTT. Its translation: CASSRTGRGVSGNTIYF.

This clonotype was seen many times. The chain carries TRBV20-1 and TRBJ2-1; possible D gene TRBD2, 6 bases. CDR1 and CDR2 from the germline V gene are DFQATT and SNEGSKA (reference sequence). Trimming pared 6 bases from V and 2 bases from J, leaving 14 bases between. CDR3 length: 14 amino acids. CDR3 DNA: TGCAGTGCCCCGGGACTGCTTGCCTACAATGAGCAGTTCTTC. Its translation is CSAPGLLAYNEQFF.

This clonotype has a handful of counts. This sequence joins TRBV6-5 and TRBJ2-1, with 9 bases aligning to TRBD2. V shed 7 bases and J 3 bases; nucleotides not matched to a gene: 1. The CDR3 runs 13 residues. CDR1 and CDR2 from the germline V gene are MNHEY and SVGAGI. The CDR3 DNA is TGTGCCAGCACTAGCGGGATCTACAATGAGCAGTTCTTC. Amino acids: CASTSGIYNEQFF.

In this sample, this clonotype turned up many times. The chain combines TRBV6-1 with TRBJ1-6, with 10 positions matching TRBD1. CDR1 and CDR2 (germline): MNHNS, SASEGT. Germline trimming cut 4 bases from V and 10 bases from J; bases unmatched to any gene: 10. The CDR3 contains 16 residues. CDR3 in amino acids: CASSGRGDRGGSPLHF. The CDR3 coding sequence is TGTGCCAGCAGTGGTCGTGGGGACAGGGGAGGATCACCCCTCCACTTT.

This clonotype was found many times. The CDR3: CASTPDRFSYEQYF. The CDR3 bases are TGTGCCAGCACCCCGGACAGGTTCTCCTACGAGCAGTACTTC. V and J are TRBV6-5 and TRBJ2-7; TRBD1 matches at 7 bases. The CDR3 consists of 14 residues. Germline CDR1 MNHEY, CDR2 SVGAGI. Losses at the gene ends were 7 bases for V and 0 bases for J; bases not matched to a gene: 6.

Ten or more counts support this clonotype. The chain uses TRBV27 and TRBJ2-7; 9 bases agree with TRBD2. Germline V CDR1 and CDR2: MNHEY, SMNVEV (reference sequence). The CDR3 runs to 15 residues. The ends lost 2 bases at V and 4 bases at J; junction bases unmatched: 6. CDR3: CASSLSGGIGYEQYF. CDR3 DNA sequence: TGTGCCAGCAGTTTAAGCGGGGGGATAGGATACGAGCAGTACTTC.

This clonotype was counted at least ten times. The V gene is TRBV19, the J gene TRBJ2-4; a weak D match, TRBD2 (5 bases). V lost 5 bases and J 4 bases, leaving 15 bases between the germline ends. In germline, CDR1 is LNHDA, CDR2 SQIVND (reference sequence). This CDR3 is built from 15 residues. The CDR3 here is CASSGQASLKNIQYF. For the CDR3, the DNA is TGTGCCAGTAGTGGCCAGGCTAGCTTAAAAAACATTCAGTACTTC.

The table lists this clonotype with many counts. This chain links TRBV18 with TRBJ2-2; tentatively, D is TRBD1 or TRBD2 (5 bases each). This CDR3 has 16 residues. V was pared by 3 bases and J by 0 bases, with 11 bases between. CDR1 KGHSH and CDR2 LQKENI come from the germline V gene. This CDR3 is CASSPAVGANTGELFF. In DNA form, the CDR3 reads TGTGCCAGCTCACCCGCTGTGGGGGCGAACACCGGGGAGCTGTTTTTT.

This clonotype was observed at least ten times. The V gene is TRBV19, the J gene TRBJ1-4; D unclear. CDR1 is LNHDA and CDR2 is SQIVND in the germline V gene (reference sequence). The CDR3 spans 11 residues. The V end lost 9 bases, the J end lost 7 bases, and 9 bases lay between the germline ends. The CDR3 loop is CASQMGEKLFF. The CDR3 DNA reads TGTGCCAGCCAAATGGGTGAAAAACTGTTTTTT.

This clonotype was recorded many times. CDR3 amino acids: CASSKAPLVLEQFF. The CDR3 DNA reads TGTGCCAGCAGCAAAGCTCCACTAGTTCTTGAGCAGTTCTTC. The V and J genes are TRBV21-1 and TRBJ2-1; the D call in the table, TRBD2, was not verified against the DNA. TRBV21-1 is described as a pseudogene. The CDR3 is 14 residues long.

This clonotype has ten or more counts. Mismatch with germline at one junction end may stem from a read error. The J gene is TRBJ1-3, the V gene TRBV29-1; D is undetermined. Germline loops: CDR1 SQVTM, CDR2 ANQGSEA. The CDR3 runs 15 residues. The CDR3 DNA sequence: TGCAGCGTTGAAGATGTGGTCAATTGGGGAAACAACATATATTTT. This gives the protein CSVEDVVNWGNNIYF.

In the case of this clonotype: A much larger clone differs by one base, so this may be a read error. The chain joins TRBV19 to TRBJ2-6; D may be TRBD2 (5 bases). The V end was cut by 6 bases, the J end by 1 base, with 22 bases between. The CDR3 sequence is 19 residues long. Germline assignment: CDR1 LNHDA and CDR2 SQIVND (reference sequence). CDR3 nucleotides: TGTGCCAGTAGAAGTAAAAGGACTCCTCTGGGGTCTGGGGCCAACGTCCTGACTTTC. Its translation: CASRSKRTPLGSGANVLTF.

This clonotype was observed many times. The chain employs TRBV10-3 and TRBJ2-3; perhaps TRBD1 as D (5 bases). V was pared by 10 bases and J by 6 bases, with 20 bases between. This CDR3 contains 14 residues. Germline V lookup: CDR1 ENHRY, CDR2 SYGVKD. CDR3 sequence (DNA): TGTGCCACCTCGGCCTTACAGGTCCGGGATACGCAGTATTTT. Its protein is CATSALQVRDTQYF.

The chain employs TRBV6-6 and TRBJ2-7; 9 bases agree with TRBD1. CDR3 length: 14 amino acids. The J segment lost 2 bases and the V segment lost 5 bases, leaving 4 bases of the junction unmatched. From germline, CDR1 is MNHNY and CDR2 SVGAGI (reference sequence). CDR3 nucleotides: TGTGCCAGCAGTACCGGACAGGGGACCTACGAGCAGTACTTC. It yields the protein CASSTGQGTYEQYF.

About this clonotype itself: This may come from a read error, since a much larger clone is one base off. The rearrangement joins TRBV27 to TRBJ2-5, with a weak D call TRBD2 (6 bases). V dropped 6 bases and J dropped 4 bases, with 15 bases sitting between them. The length of the CDR3 is 14 residues. Per germline, CDR1 MNHEY and CDR2 SMNVEV (reference sequence). CDR3 residues: CASSGPGDGETQYF. CDR3 DNA sequence: TGTGCCAGCAGCGGACCGGGGGACGGAGAGACCCAGTACTTC.

The chain has TRBV19 and TRBJ2-5; D gene uncertain. The length of the CDR3 is 13 residues. V was pared by 4 bases and J by 2 bases, with 8 bases between. Looked up from germline, CDR1 is LNHDA and CDR2 is SQIVND (reference sequence). This chain's CDR3 is CASSNSQQETQYF. The CDR3 nucleotides read TGTGCCAGTAGTAATAGTCAGCAAGAGACCCAGTACTTC.

This clonotype came up many times. One end of the junction varies from germline; a read error may be responsible. This chain joins TRBV7-8 and TRBJ1-1; TRBD1 agrees at 7 bases. The length of the CDR3 is 16 residues. Germline CDR1 and CDR2: SGHVS and FQNEAQ. CDR3: CASSPRRQGVLIEAFF. DNA of the CDR3: TGTGCCAGCAGCCCTAGACGACAGGGAGTGCTTATTGAAGCCTTCTTT.

This clonotype has a count of ten or more. The chain has TRBV20-1 and TRBJ1-5; tentative D call: TRBD1 (5 bases). CDR1 is DFQATT, CDR2 SNEGSKA, per germline (reference sequence). The length of the CDR3 is 15 residues. Trimming shortened V by 6 bases and J by 2 bases, and 17 bases separated the two germline ends. The CDR3: CSATPPGIGNQPQHF. In DNA form, the CDR3 reads TGCAGTGCCACCCCTCCAGGGATTGGCAATCAGCCCCAGCATTTT.

This clonotype was seen repeatedly, ten times or more. The rearrangement joins TRBV2 to TRBJ2-7, with 12 bases lining up with TRBD1. The V and J ends lost 6 bases and 5 bases, in that order; junction bases with no gene match: 5. The CDR3 consists of 14 residues. Germline V gene lookup returns CDR1 SNHLY and CDR2 FYNNEI. The CDR3 sequence: CASSGTGGVNEQYF. The DNA of the CDR3 is TGTGCCAGCAGCGGGACAGGGGGCGTCAACGAGCAGTACTTC.

This clonotype was counted many times. The CDR3 is CASRGTGSEYGYTF. DNA for the CDR3: TGTGCCAGCAGGGGGACAGGGTCGGAGTATGGCTACACCTTC. This chain uses TRBV13 with TRBJ1-2; 9 nucleotides match TRBD1. The V gene end was trimmed by 6 bases and the J gene end by 5 bases; junction bases not matched to a gene: 7. The CDR3 runs 14 residues. Germline CDR1 and CDR2: PRHDT and FYEKMQ (reference sequence).

This clonotype has a count of ten or more. This chain links TRBV29-1 with TRBJ2-5; D perhaps matches TRBD2 (6 bases). CDR1 is SQVTM, CDR2 ANQGSEA, per germline. The CDR3 is made up of 13 amino acids. V was pared by 5 bases and J by 5 bases, with 15 bases between. The CDR3 spells CSVQEGNMETQYF. In nucleotides, the CDR3 is TGCAGCGTTCAGGAGGGTAATATGGAGACCCAGTACTTC.

The chain employs TRBV29-1 and TRBJ1-1, with TRBD1 as a possible D gene (6 bases). The CDR3 is 14 amino acids. Germline V gives CDR1 SQVTM, CDR2 ANQGSEA. V was cut by 0 bases and J by 3 bases, with 11 bases left in between. The CDR3 DNA follows: TGCAGCGTTGAAGATTCGGGGGCGCACACTGAAGCTTTCTTT. Its translation is CSVEDSGAHTEAFF.

This clonotype was detected ten times or more. The CDR3 nucleotides read TGTGCCAGCAGCCAAAAGGACCGGGCTGAGGGAAAACTGTTTTTT. This encodes CASSQKDRAEGKLFF. This chain connects TRBV7-8 to TRBJ1-4, with D uncertain. V lost 5 bases, J lost 10 bases, and 20 bases lay in between. The CDR3 length is 15 residues. CDR1 and CDR2 from the germline V gene are SGHVS and FQNEAQ.

In this sample, this clonotype turned up many times. CDR3 residues: CASSLGGPYNEQFF. CDR3 coding DNA: TGCGCCAGCAGCTTAGGAGGTCCCTACAATGAGCAGTTCTTC. The V call is TRBV5-1, the J call TRBJ2-1, with a weak D call TRBD2 (5 bases). The ends were cut back, 2 bases at V and 2 bases at J, with 8 bases in the middle. Germline V gene lookup returns CDR1 SGHRS and CDR2 YFSETQ. The CDR3 totals 14 residues. Based on the CDR3 plus reference TRBV5-1 and TRBJ2-1, the full variable domain is KAGVTQTPRYLIKTRGQQVTLSCSPISGHRSVSWYQQTPGQGLQFLFEYFSETQRNKGNFPGRFSGRQFSNSRSEMNVSTLELGDSALYLCASSLGGPYNEQFFGPGTRLTVL.

In its sample, this clonotype was seen many times. This chain uses TRBV11-2 with TRBJ2-2; TRBD1 might be the D (5 bases). There are 13 residues in the CDR3. Germline V gene sequence: CDR1 SGHAT, CDR2 FQNNGV. V was pared by 3 bases and J by 3 bases, with 5 bases between. The CDR3 protein is CASSFRDTGELFF. The CDR3 nucleotides are TGTGCCAGCAGCTTCAGGGACACCGGGGAGCTGTTTTTT.

This clonotype was seen repeatedly, ten times or more. The chain uses TRBV7-6 and TRBJ2-1; D perhaps matches TRBD2 (5 bases). Germline-derived CDR1 and CDR2 are SGHVS and FNYEAQ. The length of the CDR3 is 15 residues. The V end lost 5 bases, the J end lost 0 bases, and 11 bases lay between the germline ends. CDR3 in amino acids: CASSPSRGSYNEQFF. For the CDR3, the DNA is TGTGCCAGCAGCCCCTCTCGGGGCTCCTACAATGAGCAGTTCTTC.

This clonotype was observed many times. This sequence joins TRBV4-1 and TRBJ1-5, with 8 nucleotides matching TRBD1. The V gene end was trimmed by 0 bases and the J gene end by 2 bases; junction bases not matched to a gene: 6. In germline, CDR1 is MGHRA, CDR2 YSYEKL. This CDR3 is 17 amino acids long. The chain's CDR3 is CASSQEVLQGGNQPQHF. The CDR3 region has the DNA TGCGCCAGCAGCCAAGAGGTCTTACAGGGGGGCAATCAGCCCCAGCATTTT.

This clonotype was detected ten times or more. The chain combines TRBV30 with TRBJ2-1; TRBD1 matches 9 bases. CDR1 is GTSNPN, CDR2 SVGIG, per germline (reference sequence). The V segment lost 6 bases and the J segment 3 bases; nucleotides outside the gene matches: 9. The CDR3 loop spans 15 amino acids. As DNA, the CDR3 is TGTGCCTGCTGGACCGGGACAGGGAACTACAATGAGCAGTTCTTC. Its translation is CACWTGTGNYNEQFF. The full variable domain, in which reference TRBV30 and TRBJ2-1 provide the parts outside the CDR3, is SQTIHQWPATLVQPVGSPLSLECTVEGTSNPNLYWYRQAAGRGLQLLFYSVGIGQISSEVPQNLSASRPQDRQFILSSKKLLLSDSGFYLCACWTGTGNYNEQFFGPGTRLTVL.

This clonotype has a count of ten or more. This chain joins TRBV18 and TRBJ2-7; D is uncertain. Trimming shortened V by 2 bases and J by 6 bases, and 11 bases separated the two germline ends. Germline CDR1 reads KGHSH; CDR2 reads LQKENI. The CDR3 contains 13 residues. The CDR3 loop reads CASSPSEFPEQYF. DNA of the CDR3: TGTGCCAGCTCACCATCCGAATTTCCCGAGCAGTACTTC.

This clonotype appeared many times. This chain connects TRBV11-2 to TRBJ1-5; D remains unclear. The V gene lost 0 bases and the J gene lost 0 bases, with 9 bases spanning the gap. Germline CDR1 SGHAT, CDR2 FQNNGV. The CDR3 runs 16 residues. The CDR3 bases are TGTGCCAGCAGCTTAGACGTCACTTATAGCAATCAGCCCCAGCATTTT. It codes for CASSLDVTYSNQPQHF.

The sample holds many counts of this clonotype. The chain is built from TRBV7-9 and TRBJ2-5, with D uncertain. V shed 6 bases and J shed 1 base, with 15 bases lying between them. CDR3 length: 15 residues. From germline, CDR1 is SEHNR and CDR2 FQNEAQ (reference sequence). The CDR3 loop reads CASSYYLDPQETQYF. The CDR3 DNA is TGTGCCAGCAGTTATTACCTAGACCCCCAAGAGACCCAGTACTTC.